A single sample is the source of the 2 T cell receptor beta chains below, sequenced in a study of tumor-infiltrating lymphocytes in oesophageal squamous cell carcinoma. TCRdb re-called the PCR reads with MiXCR, one entry per CDR3 protein. This sample has more than 3,000 distinct CDR3 sequences, with around 19% found just once. The sample consisted of normal esophageal tissue next to the tumor. Receptors originate from a male donor with esophageal squamous cell carcinoma.

This clonotype was observed many times. The chain recombines TRBV10-3 with TRBJ1-2, with 7 bases that match TRBD1. Per germline, CDR1 ENHRY and CDR2 SYGVKD. With V trimmed by 3 bases and J by 8 bases, 6 bases remained unmatched. The CDR3 totals 13 residues. The DNA for the CDR3 is TGTGCCATCAGTGATCGGCAGGGGGGAGGCTACACCTTC. Protein: CAISDRQGGGYTF.

By share, this clonotype ranks as large (0.1 to 1%). The chain couples TRBV7-8 to TRBJ2-7; 11 bases agree with TRBD2. The germline gives CDR1 SGHVS, CDR2 FQNEAQ. This CDR3 is built from 16 residues. V lost 5 bases to trimming and J lost 0 bases; unmatched junction nucleotides: 6. The CDR3 region is CASSRALAGDSYEQYF. In DNA form, the CDR3 reads TGTGCCAGCAGCCGAGCACTAGCGGGGGACTCCTACGAGCAGTACTTC.